This T cell receptor beta chain came from a study of T-cell memory formation after mild COVID-19. V shed 6 bases and J shed 3 bases, with 9 bases lying between them. The CDR3 extends over 13 amino acids. One entry per CDR3 protein, called by TCRdb with MiXCR from the 5' RACE reads. The sample has about 180,000 distinct CDR3 sequences, about a sixth seen once. The study, taken as a whole, reports: CD4+ bias marked clones expanding day 15 to 37, unlike balanced contracting clones.

This clonotype was seen just once. The target antigen is unknown. Sample: PBMCs or a T cell subset sorted from them (not recorded which). The chain uses TRBV12-3 or TRBV12-4 and TRBJ2-1; D possibly corresponds to TRBD1 (5 bases). The receptor's source is an adult woman who had mild COVID-19 (a few samples of this study predate the infection). Cell type and time point are not known. The CDR3 reads CASSNDSYNEQFF. The CDR3, as DNA: TGTGCCAGCAGCAACGACAGCTACAATGAGCAGTTCTTC.